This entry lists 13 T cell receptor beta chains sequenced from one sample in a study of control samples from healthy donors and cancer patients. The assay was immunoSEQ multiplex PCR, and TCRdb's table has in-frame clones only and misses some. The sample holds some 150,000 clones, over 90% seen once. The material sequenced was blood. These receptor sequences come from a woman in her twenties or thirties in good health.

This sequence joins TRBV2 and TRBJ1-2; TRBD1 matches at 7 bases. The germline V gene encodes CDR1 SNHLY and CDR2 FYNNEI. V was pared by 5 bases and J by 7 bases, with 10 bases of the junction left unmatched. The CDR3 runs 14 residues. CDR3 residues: CASSLDRVGVGYTF. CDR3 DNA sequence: TGTGCCAGCAGTTTAGACAGGGTTGGGGTTGGCTACACCTTC.

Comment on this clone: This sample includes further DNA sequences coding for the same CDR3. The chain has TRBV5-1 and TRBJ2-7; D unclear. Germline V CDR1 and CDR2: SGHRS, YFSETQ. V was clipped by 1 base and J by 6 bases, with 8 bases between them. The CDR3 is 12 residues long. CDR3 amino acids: CASSLPGREQYF. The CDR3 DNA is TGCGCCAGCAGCTTGCCTGGGCGCGAGCAGTACTTC.

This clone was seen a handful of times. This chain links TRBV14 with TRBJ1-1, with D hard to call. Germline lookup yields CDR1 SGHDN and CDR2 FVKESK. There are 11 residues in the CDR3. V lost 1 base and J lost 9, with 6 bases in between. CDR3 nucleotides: TGTGCCAGCAGCCAAGTGGGGAAAGCTTTCTTT. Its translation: CASSQVGKAFF.

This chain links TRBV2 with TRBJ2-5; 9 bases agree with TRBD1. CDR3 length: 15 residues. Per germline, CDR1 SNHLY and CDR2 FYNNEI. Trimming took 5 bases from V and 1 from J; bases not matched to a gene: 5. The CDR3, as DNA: TGTGCCAGCAGTTCCAACAGGGGGCCCCAAGAGACCCAGTACTTC. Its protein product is CASSSNRGPQETQYF.

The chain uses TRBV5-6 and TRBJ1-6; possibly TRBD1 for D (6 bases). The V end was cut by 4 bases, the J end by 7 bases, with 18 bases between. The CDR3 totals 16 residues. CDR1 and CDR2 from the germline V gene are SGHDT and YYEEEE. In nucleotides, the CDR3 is TGTGCCAGCAGCCCGCGGTCTAGGGGGGTAAATTCACCCCTCCACTTT. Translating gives CASSPRSRGVNSPLHF. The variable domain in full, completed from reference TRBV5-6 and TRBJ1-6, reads DAGVTQSPTHLIKTRGQQVTLRCSPKSGHDTVSWYQQALGQGPQFIFQYYEEEERQRGNFPDRFSGHQFPNYSSELNVNALLLGDSALYLCASSPRSRGVNSPLHFGNGTRLTVT.

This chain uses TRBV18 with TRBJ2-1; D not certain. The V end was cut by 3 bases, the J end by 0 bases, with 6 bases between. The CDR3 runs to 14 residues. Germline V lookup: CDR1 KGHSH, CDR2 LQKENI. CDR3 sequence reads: CASSPGSSYNEQFF. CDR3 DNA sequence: TGTGCCAGCTCACCGGGTAGCTCCTACAATGAGCAGTTCTTC.

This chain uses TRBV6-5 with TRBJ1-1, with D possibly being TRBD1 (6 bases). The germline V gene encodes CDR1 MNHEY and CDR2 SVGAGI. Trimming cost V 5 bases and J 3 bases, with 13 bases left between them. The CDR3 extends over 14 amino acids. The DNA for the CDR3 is TGTGCCAGCAGTCCACCCGGACAGTACACTGAAGCTTTCTTT. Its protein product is CASSPPGQYTEAFF.

The CDR3 nucleotides are TGTGCCAGCAGGGTCAGACAGGGTACTGAAGCTTTCTTT. The encoded protein is CASRVRQGTEAFF. The chain couples TRBV2 to TRBJ1-1; 7 positions match TRBD1. The CDR3 loop spans 13 amino acids. Unmatched junction bases numbered 6, after V lost 6 bases and J lost 5 bases. Per the germline V gene, CDR1 is SNHLY and CDR2 is FYNNEI.

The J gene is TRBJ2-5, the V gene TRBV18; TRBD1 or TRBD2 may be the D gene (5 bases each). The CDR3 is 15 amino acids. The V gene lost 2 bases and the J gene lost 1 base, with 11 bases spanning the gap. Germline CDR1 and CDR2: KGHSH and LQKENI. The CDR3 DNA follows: TGTGCCAGCTCACCAGGTACGGGGACCCAAGAGACCCAGTACTTC. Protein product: CASSPGTGTQETQYF. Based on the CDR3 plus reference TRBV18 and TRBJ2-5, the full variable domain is NAGVMQNPRHLVRRRGQEARLRCSPMKGHSHVYWYRQLPEEGLKFMVYLQKENIIDESGMPKERFSAEFPKEGPSILRIQQVVRGDSAAYFCASSPGTGTQETQYFGPGTRLLVL.

The CDR3: CASSLGGYGNEKLFF. CDR3 bases: TGTGCCAGCAGTTTAGGGGGCTATGGTAATGAAAAACTGTTTTTT. The chain couples TRBV28 to TRBJ1-4; TRBD1 is a possible D gene (6 bases). Germline assignment: CDR1 MDHEN and CDR2 SYDVKM. V lost 2 bases to trimming and J lost 4 bases, with 11 bases between them. The CDR3 totals 15 residues.

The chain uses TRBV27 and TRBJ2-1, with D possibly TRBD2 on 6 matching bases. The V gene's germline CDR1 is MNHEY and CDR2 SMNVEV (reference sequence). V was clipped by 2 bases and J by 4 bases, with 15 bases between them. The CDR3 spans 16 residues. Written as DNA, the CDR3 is TGTGCCAGCAGTTTAGGGACGTTCGGGGGATACAATGAGCAGTTCTTC. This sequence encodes CASSLGTFGGYNEQFF.

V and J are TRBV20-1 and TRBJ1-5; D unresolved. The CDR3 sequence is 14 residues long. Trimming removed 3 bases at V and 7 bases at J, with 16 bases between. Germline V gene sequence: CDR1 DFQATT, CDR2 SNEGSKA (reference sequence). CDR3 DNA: TGCAGTGCTAGTGCTAACCCGGAGGAGCAGCCCCAGCATTTT. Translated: CSASANPEEQPQHF.

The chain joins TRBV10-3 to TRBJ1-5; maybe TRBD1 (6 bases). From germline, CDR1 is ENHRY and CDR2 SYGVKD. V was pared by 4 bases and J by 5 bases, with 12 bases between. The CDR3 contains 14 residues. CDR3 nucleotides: TGTGCCATCAGTGGAGCAGGGGCCCATCAGCCCCAGCATTTT. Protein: CAISGAGAHQPQHF.